One and the same sample provided the 23 T cell receptor beta chains below, sequenced in a study of shared clonotypes between healthy human individuals (dated by TCRdb to 2020 to 2021). The library came from the immunoSEQ multiplex PCR assay. Drawn from immuneACCESS, this table holds only the in-frame rearrangements with V and J called that TCRdb kept. Clones are partly lost; checked studies trace under half to an unresolved V gene and leave the rest unexplained. Across this sample there are roughly 1,100,000 clones, with approximately 72% seen only once. Less than 1.5% of the sample goes to the ten largest clones. The source material was memory CD4+ T cells sorted from blood. The cell subset or site label, read with the paper, signifies: CD45RA-negative fraction. The receptors here all came from a young man in good health.

This clone appeared a single time. This sequence joins TRBV7-9 and TRBJ1-2; no reliable D call. Per germline, CDR1 SEHNR and CDR2 FQNEAQ (reference sequence). This CDR3 spans 16 amino acids. Trimming cost V 3 bases and J 0 bases, with 14 bases left between them. CDR3 in amino acids: CASSLNWAVANYGYTF. CDR3 nucleotides: TGTGCCAGCAGCTTGAATTGGGCAGTAGCTAACTATGGCTACACCTTC.

V is TRBV7-2 and J is TRBJ1-6; D perhaps matches TRBD1 (5 bases). Germline CDR1 SGHTA, CDR2 FQGNSA. The CDR3 runs to 14 residues. Deletions cut 5 bases from V and 7 bases from J, with 12 bases between. The CDR3 spells CASSGRGYNSPLHF. The CDR3 coding sequence is TGTGCCAGCAGCGGTCGGGGGTACAATTCACCCCTCCACTTT.

CDR3 coding DNA: TGCGCCAGCAGCTTGGGGGATCTAAACCGCGAAAAACTGTTTTTT. Amino acids: CASSLGDLNREKLFF. This chain uses TRBV5-1 with TRBJ1-4; D is uncertain. Germline V gives CDR1 SGHRS, CDR2 YFSETQ. Between the trimmed V and J ends, which lost 0 bases and 8 bases, there was a span of 14 bases. This CDR3 has 15 amino acids. The complete variable domain, with remaining parts taken from reference TRBV5-1 and TRBJ1-4, reads KAGVTQTPRYLIKTRGQQVTLSCSPISGHRSVSWYQQTPGQGLQFLFEYFSETQRNKGNFPGRFSGRQFSNSRSEMNVSTLELGDSALYLCASSLGDLNREKLFFGSGTQLSVL.

The J gene is TRBJ1-2, the V gene TRBV20-1; no firm D call. This CDR3 is built from 11 residues. V lost 2 bases, J lost 7 bases, and 8 bases lay in between. CDR1 DFQATT and CDR2 SNEGSKA come from the germline V gene (reference sequence). CDR3 nucleotide sequence: TGCAGTGCTAGATTGGGGAGTGGCTACACCTTC. Amino acids: CSARLGSGYTF.

The V and J genes are TRBV6-5 and TRBJ2-7; D possibly matches TRBD1 or TRBD2 (5 bases each). V was trimmed by 6 bases and J by 0 bases, leaving 15 bases between them. From germline, CDR1 is MNHEY and CDR2 SVGAGI. The CDR3 consists of 15 residues. Here the CDR3 reads CASRQTGTASYEQYF. CDR3 DNA sequence: TGTGCCAGCAGACAAACCGGGACGGCCTCCTACGAGCAGTACTTC.

The chain recombines TRBV5-1 with TRBJ2-7, with 7 bases aligning to TRBD1. The CDR3 spans 13 residues. CDR1 and CDR2 (germline): SGHRS, YFSETQ. Trimming took 4 bases from V and 3 from J; bases not matched to a gene: 4. In DNA, the CDR3 is TGCGCCAGCAGCGACAGGGTAAACTACGAGCAGTACTTC. Protein product: CASSDRVNYEQYF.

The gene calls are TRBV18 and TRBJ2-2; no definite D call. This CDR3 contains 20 residues. Germline V lookup: CDR1 KGHSH, CDR2 LQKENI. Trimming cost V 0 bases and J 0 bases, with 20 bases left between them. The DNA of the CDR3 is TGTGCCAGCTCACCACCGAATAACTACCAGTTTACATCGAACACCGGGGAGCTGTTTTTT. Translating it yields CASSPPNNYQFTSNTGELFF.

The CDR3 here is CASSLRTRYLSTDTQYF. CDR3 DNA: TGTGCCAGCAGCCTCCGGACTCGTTATCTTAGCACAGATACGCAGTATTTT. The V call is TRBV14, the J call TRBJ2-3, with D possibly TRBD2 on 5 matching bases. The V gene's germline CDR1 is SGHDN and CDR2 FVKESK. Trimming shortened V by 4 bases and J by 0 bases, and 17 bases separated the two germline ends. The CDR3 is made up of 17 amino acids.

This clone has more than one count but fewer than ten. The chain couples TRBV5-1 to TRBJ1-1, with 7 bases that match TRBD1. V lost 7 bases, J lost 8 bases, and 11 bases stayed unmatched. CDR3 length equals 13 residues. CDR1 is SGHRS, CDR2 YFSETQ, per germline. The CDR3: CASGHRDRGEAFF. In nucleotides, the CDR3 is TGCGCCAGCGGACACCGGGACAGAGGAGAAGCTTTCTTT. Using reference TRBV5-1 and TRBJ1-1 for the parts outside the CDR3, the full variable domain is KAGVTQTPRYLIKTRGQQVTLSCSPISGHRSVSWYQQTPGQGLQFLFEYFSETQRNKGNFPGRFSGRQFSNSRSEMNVSTLELGDSALYLCASGHRDRGEAFFGQGTRLTVV.

This rearrangement joins TRBV10-3 to TRBJ1-5; no clear D gene. This CDR3 comprises 14 residues. V gave up 3 bases and J gave up 4 bases, with 10 bases separating them. In germline, CDR1 is ENHRY, CDR2 SYGVKD. The CDR3 DNA follows: TGTGCCATCAGTGAAGACCCCAATAATCAGCCCCAGCATTTT. Its protein product is CAISEDPNNQPQHF.

The chain uses TRBV10-2 and TRBJ1-1; possible D gene TRBD1, 5 bases. Germline V gives CDR1 WSHSY, CDR2 SAAADI. The CDR3 totals 13 residues. With 6 bases removed from V and 4 bases from J, the gap between germline ends came to 12 bases. The CDR3 sequence: CASSLQGSTEAFF. DNA for the CDR3: TGCGCCAGCAGCCTGCAGGGATCCACTGAAGCTTTCTTT.

The sample holds one count of this clone. The rearrangement links TRBV7-2 to TRBJ2-7; D may be TRBD1 (5 bases). The CDR3 loop spans 14 amino acids. Germline V gene data show CDR1 as SGHTA and CDR2 as FQGNSA. The V and J ends lost 2 bases and 6 bases respectively, with 14 bases between them. Written as DNA, the CDR3 is TGTGCCAGCAGCTTACTGGACACAGGACCCGAGCAGTACTTC. This translates into CASSLLDTGPEQYF.

The genes are TRBV28 and TRBJ1-1, with unresolved D. The V gene's germline CDR1 is MDHEN and CDR2 SYDVKM. This CDR3 region has 12 residues. With 0 bases removed from V and 3 bases from J, the gap between germline ends came to 2 bases. Here the CDR3 reads CASSLWYTEAFF. CDR3 coding DNA: TGTGCCAGCAGTTTATGGTACACTGAAGCTTTCTTT.

CDR3 sequence (DNA): TGTGCCAGCAGTGCAGGGGTTGAGCAGTTCTTC. Its translation is CASSAGVEQFF. The chain couples TRBV6-4 to TRBJ2-1; weak D call: TRBD1 (6 bases). Trimming cost V 4 bases and J 9 bases, with 7 bases left between them. The CDR3 extends over 11 amino acids. Germline values: CDR1 MRHNA, CDR2 SNTAGT.

The V call is TRBV21-1, the J call TRBJ1-5; TRBD1 reflects the table's D call only, with no check against the DNA. TRBV21-1 is classified as a pseudogene. The CDR3 loop spans 17 amino acids. The CDR3 protein is CASSLNQGTLDNQPQHF. The CDR3 region has the DNA TGTGCCAGCAGTCTTAACCAGGGGACCTTGGACAATCAGCCCCAGCATTTT.

This clone was seen only a few times. The V gene is TRBV7-2, the J gene TRBJ1-5; D gene unclear. Germline-derived CDR1 and CDR2 are SGHTA and FQGNSA. This CDR3 is 12 amino acids long. Trimming left V 5 bases short and J 4 bases short, with 6 bases between. CDR3 sequence (DNA): TGTGCCAGCAGCCCGGGGAATCAGCCCCAGCATTTT. Translated: CASSPGNQPQHF.

Remarks on this clone: In the same sample, other DNA sequences code for this CDR3. The J gene is TRBJ1-5, the V gene TRBV5-1; D gene ambiguous. Germline V gene lookup returns CDR1 SGHRS and CDR2 YFSETQ. The V end lost 3 bases, the J end lost 6 bases, and 10 bases lay between the germline ends. This CDR3 region has 13 residues. The CDR3 DNA follows: TGCGCCAGCAGCTCTGATCCGGCTCAGCCCCAGCATTTT. It codes for CASSSDPAQPQHF. Complete variable domain (other parts from reference TRBV5-1 and TRBJ1-5): KAGVTQTPRYLIKTRGQQVTLSCSPISGHRSVSWYQQTPGQGLQFLFEYFSETQRNKGNFPGRFSGRQFSNSRSEMNVSTLELGDSALYLCASSSDPAQPQHFGDGTRLSIL.

This clone was detected once. The chain joins TRBV27 to TRBJ1-6, with D tentatively TRBD1 (6 bases). Trimming pared 5 bases from V and 7 bases from J, leaving 15 bases between. The CDR3 has 15 residues. Germline-derived CDR1 and CDR2 are MNHEY and SMNVEV (reference sequence). The CDR3 DNA follows: TGTGCCAGCAGTATCTCGTGGGGGCGGAATTCACCCCTCCACTTT. It encodes CASSISWGRNSPLHF.

The chain uses TRBV27 and TRBJ1-2; 10 nucleotides align to TRBD1. The CDR3 is made up of 15 amino acids. The germline gives CDR1 MNHEY, CDR2 SMNVEV (reference sequence). Losses at the gene ends were 2 bases for V and 5 bases for J; bases not matched to a gene: 5. Here the CDR3 reads CASSLKTGGGYGYTF. The CDR3 DNA reads TGTGCCAGCAGTTTAAAGACAGGGGGCGGGTATGGCTACACCTTC.

In this sample, this clone turned up a few times. The rearrangement joins TRBV9 to TRBJ1-1; TRBD1 matches at 8 bases. V was pared by 3 bases and J by 4 bases, with 2 bases of the junction left unmatched. Germline V CDR1 and CDR2: SGDLS, YYNGEE. The CDR3 is 13 residues long. The CDR3 region is CASSAGGGTEAFF. The CDR3 DNA follows: TGTGCCAGCAGCGCAGGGGGCGGCACTGAAGCTTTCTTT.

The CDR3 nucleotides read TGCGCCAGCCTGAGAGGAGCGGGGGGGTGGACAGATACGCAGTATTTT. Translation: CASLRGAGGWTDTQYF. The genes are TRBV10-2 and TRBJ2-3; 10 bases fit TRBD2. This CDR3 has 16 amino acids. The V segment lost 8 bases and the J segment 3 bases; nucleotides outside the gene matches: 11. Germline V gene sequence: CDR1 WSHSY, CDR2 SAAADI.

The V gene is TRBV7-6, the J gene TRBJ2-3; 9 bases are a match to TRBD2. J lost 2 bases, V lost 1 base, and 1 base had no gene match. The germline V gene has CDR1 SGHVS and CDR2 FNYEAQ. The CDR3 runs 15 residues. The CDR3 here is CASSLVGLATDTQYF. The CDR3 coding sequence is TGTGCCAGCAGCTTAGTGGGACTAGCCACAGATACGCAGTATTTT.

This clone is a singleton in its sample. The chain is built from TRBV27 and TRBJ1-5, with D uncertain. CDR3 size: 13 residues. V was shortened by 3 bases and J by 13 bases, with 16 bases between the two germline ends. The germline gives CDR1 MNHEY, CDR2 SMNVEV (reference sequence). CDR3 region: CASSFGVASVQHF. CDR3 coding DNA: TGTGCCAGCAGTTTTGGAGTAGCGTCAGTACAGCATTTT.